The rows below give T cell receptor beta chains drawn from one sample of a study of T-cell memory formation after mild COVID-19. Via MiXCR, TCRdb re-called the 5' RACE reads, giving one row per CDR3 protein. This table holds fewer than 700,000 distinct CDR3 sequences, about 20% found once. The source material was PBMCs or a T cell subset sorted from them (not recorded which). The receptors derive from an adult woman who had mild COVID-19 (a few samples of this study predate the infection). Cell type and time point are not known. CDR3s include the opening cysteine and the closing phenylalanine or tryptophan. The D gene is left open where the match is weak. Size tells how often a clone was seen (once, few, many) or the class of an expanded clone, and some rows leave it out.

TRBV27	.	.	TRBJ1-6	TGTGCCAGCAGTTTGTCTCCCTCGGGAAATTCACCCCTCCACTTT	CASSLSPSGNSPLHF
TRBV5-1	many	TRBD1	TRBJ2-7	TGCGCCAGCAGCACGGGACAGGGTACCTACGAGCAGTACTTC	CASSTGQGTYEQYF
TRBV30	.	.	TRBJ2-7	TGTGCCTGGAGCAAAGGGCCTAACTACGAGCAGTACTTC	CAWSKGPNYEQYF
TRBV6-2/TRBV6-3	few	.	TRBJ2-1	TGTGCCAGCAGTTACTCCGGACGGCGGACCTACAATGAGCAGTTCTTC	CASSYSGRRTYNEQFF
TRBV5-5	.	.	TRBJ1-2	TGTGCCAGCAGCTACGACAGCCCCTCTGGCTACACCTTC	CASSYDSPSGYTF
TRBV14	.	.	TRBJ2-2	TGTGCCAGCAGCCAAGTGTACCATGCGAACACCGGGGAGCTGTTTTTT	CASSQVYHANTGELFF
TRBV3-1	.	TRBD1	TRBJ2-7	TGTGCCAGCAGCCCACGACAGGGGGCCTACGAGCAGTACTTC	CASSPRQGAYEQYF
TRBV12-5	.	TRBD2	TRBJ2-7	TGTGCTAGTGGTTTGGGACTAGCGGGAGGGCCCTCATACGAGCAGTACTTC	CASGLGLAGGPSYEQYF
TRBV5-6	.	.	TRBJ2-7	TGTGCCAGCAGCTTGGCCTGGACGGAACCCTACGAGCAGTACTTC	CASSLAWTEPYEQYF
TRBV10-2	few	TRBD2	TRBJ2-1	TGCGCCAGTCGCTTAGCGGGGCCACTCGACAATGAGCAGTTCTTC	CASRLAGPLDNEQFF
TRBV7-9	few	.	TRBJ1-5	TGTGCCAGCAGCTTAACTGCAGGGGACTATAGCAATCAGCCCCAGCATTTT	CASSLTAGDYSNQPQHF
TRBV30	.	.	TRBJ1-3	TGTGCCTGGAGTCAGACTGGAAACACCATATATTTT	CAWSQTGNTIYF
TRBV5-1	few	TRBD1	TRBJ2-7	TGCGCCAGCAGCTTACCCGGGACAGGAACCTACGAGCAGTACTTC	CASSLPGTGTYEQYF
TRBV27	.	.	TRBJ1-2	TGTGCCAGCAGTTCGAATATGGGGGGCGACTATGGCTACACCTTC	CASSSNMGGDYGYTF
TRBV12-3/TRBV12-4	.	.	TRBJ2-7	TGTGCCAGCAGTTACAGGGCTCCCTACGAGCAGTACTTC	CASSYRAPYEQYF
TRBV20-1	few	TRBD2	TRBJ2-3	TGCAGTGCTACTCTAGCGGGGCCCTACACAGATACGCAGTATTTT	CSATLAGPYTDTQYF
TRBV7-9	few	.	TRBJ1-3	TGTGCCAGCAGCTTAGGAGGCCAGGGAGGCTCTGGAAACACCATATATTTT	CASSLGGQGGSGNTIYF
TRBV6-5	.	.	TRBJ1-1	TGTGCCAGCAGTTTAAGTGAGCGGTGGGACACTGAAGCTTTCTTT	CASSLSERWDTEAFF
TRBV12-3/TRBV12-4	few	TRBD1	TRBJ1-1	TGTGCCATCGGGACAGGGCTCTCTGAAGCTTTCTTT	CAIGTGLSEAFF
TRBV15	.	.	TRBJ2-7	TGTGCCACCAGCAGAGCAAAGACAGGTGGGAGCTCCTACGAGCAGTACTTC	CATSRAKTGGSSYEQYF
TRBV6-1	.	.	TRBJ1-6	TGTGCCAGCAGCGGCAGAAGGTACAGGGAGGGAGCCTATAATTCACCCCTCCACTTT	CASSGRRYREGAYNSPLHF
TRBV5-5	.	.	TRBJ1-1	TGTGCCAGCAGGCTGGGTCTCCTGGGGAACACTGAAGCTTTCTTT	CASRLGLLGNTEAFF
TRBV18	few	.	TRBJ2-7	TGTGCCAGCTCTCCTCGGGTGGGGGGGGCGAGTCTCTCCTACGAGCAGTACTTC	CASSPRVGGASLSYEQYF
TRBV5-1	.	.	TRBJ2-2	TGCGCCAGCAGCTCGAACGGGGCTAACGCGAACACCGGGGAGCTGTTTTTT	CASSSNGANANTGELFF
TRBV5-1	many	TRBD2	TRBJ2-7	TGCGCCAGCAGCTTGAGCCTAGCGGGATCCTACGAGCAGTACTTC	CASSLSLAGSYEQYF
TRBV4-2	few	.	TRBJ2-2	TGTGCCAGCCTACAGGGTAACCCCACCGGGGAGCTGTTTTTT	CASLQGNPTGELFF
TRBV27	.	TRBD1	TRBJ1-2	TGTGCCACCCTCGACAGGGGGGCTAACTATGGCTACACCTTC	CATLDRGANYGYTF
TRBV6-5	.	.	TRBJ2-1	TGTGCCAGCCACAGATACAATGAGCAGTTCTTC	CASHRYNEQFF
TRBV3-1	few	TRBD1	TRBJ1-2	TGTGCCAGCAGCCAACAACCCGGGACAGGTGACTATGGCTACACCTTC	CASSQQPGTGDYGYTF
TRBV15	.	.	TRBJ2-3	TGTGCCACCAGCAGAGCTGGCAGCTTCACAGATACGCAGTATTTT	CATSRAGSFTDTQYF
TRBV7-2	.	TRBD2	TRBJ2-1	TGTGCCAGCTCGAGGGGTACCGATAACCTAGCGGCTGAGCAGTTCTTC	CASSRGTDNLAAEQFF
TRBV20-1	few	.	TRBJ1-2	TGCAGTGCTAGAGGGGGGACCCGGGCAGGCAACTATGGCTACACCTTC	CSARGGTRAGNYGYTF
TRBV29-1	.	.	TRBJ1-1	TGCAGCGTTGGAGAGGATATGAACACTGAAGCTTTCTTT	CSVGEDMNTEAFF
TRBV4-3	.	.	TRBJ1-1	TGCGCCAGCAGCCAAGGTCTTTTCGAGGGGACTGAAGCTTTCTTT	CASSQGLFEGTEAFF
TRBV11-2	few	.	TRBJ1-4	TGTGCCAGCAGCTCGCCGGGAGGCGAAAAACTGTTTTTT	CASSSPGGEKLFF
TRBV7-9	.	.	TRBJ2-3	TGTGCCAGCAGCTATGAGCTCCTATCTCAGGCGCAGTATTTT	CASSYELLSQAQYF
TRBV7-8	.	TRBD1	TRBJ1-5	TGTGCCAGCAGCTTATGGGAAGGGGGCTTGGATCAGCCCCAGCATTTT	CASSLWEGGLDQPQHF
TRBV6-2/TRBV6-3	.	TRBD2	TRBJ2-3	TGTGCCAGCAGACACAGCGGGAGGGCCCGCCGGGATACGCAGTATTTT	CASRHSGRARRDTQYF
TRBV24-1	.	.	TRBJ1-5	TGTGCCACCAGTGGCCGTGGACAGTGGGACCAGCCCCAGCATTTT	CATSGRGQWDQPQHF
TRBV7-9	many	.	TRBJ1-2	TGTGCCAGCAGCTTAGCCGGGGGTGGCTACACCTTC	CASSLAGGGYTF